This T cell receptor (beta chain) is from a study of OX40 agonist ivuxolimab in advanced cancers. At the level of the study: Clinicians treated patients with ivuxolimab, an agonistic anti-OX40 (CD134) antibody. The dose of intravenous ivuxolimab that patients received every 2 weeks ranged from 0.01 to 10 mg/kg.

CDR1 is GTSNPN and CDR2 is SVGIG in the germline V gene (reference sequence). The ends were cut back, 5 bases at V and 1 base at J, with 5 bases in the middle. CDR3 size: 11 residues. General study points: CD4+ and CD8+ blood T cells expanded clonally by week 6 at 0.1 to 3.0 mg/kg.

Collection of blood occurred at baseline, at cycle 4 day 1, and at cycle 7 day 1. Assay: immunoSEQ multiplex PCR; the TCRdb copy retains only in-frame clones and omits some. The sample has almost 35,000 clones, around 79% seen once. To note about this clone: The antigen remains unidentified.

This receptor was taken from an adult with an advanced solid tumor such as melanoma, head and neck, liver or kidney cancer. The starting material was CD4+ or CD8+ T cells sorted from blood, obtained in a trial of the OX40 agonist ivuxolimab. The J gene is TRBJ1-2, the V gene TRBV30, with D possibly being TRBD1 (5 bases). CDR3: CAWGHNYGYTF. The DNA for the CDR3 is TGTGCCTGGGGACATAACTATGGCTACACCTTC.